These T cell receptor beta chains were read from a single sample in a study of tumor-infiltrating lymphocytes in oesophageal squamous cell carcinoma. MiXCR, applied by TCRdb to the PCR reads, yields one record per CDR3 protein. The profile shows some 21,000 distinct CDR3 sequences, roughly two fifths of them singletons. Sequenced: esophageal tumor tissue. These receptor sequences come from a male donor with esophageal squamous cell carcinoma. Both conserved end residues are part of each CDR3. Each record gives: CDR3 DNA, CDR3 protein, D gene, V gene, clone size, J gene. The D gene is left open where the match is weak. The listing skips clone size in some rows; elsewhere it reads once, few, many or a size class.

CDR3nt: TGTGCCAGCAGCTTGGGACAGTCAAATTCACCCCTCCACTTT
CDR3aa: CASSLGQSNSPLHF
d_gene: TRBD1
v_gene: TRBV7-9
abundance: .
j_gene: TRBJ1-6

CDR3nt: TGTGCCAGCAGCTTACCCGGGACAGCGAACACCGGGGAGCTGTTTTTT
CDR3aa: CASSLPGTANTGELFF
d_gene: TRBD1
v_gene: TRBV7-4
abundance: once
j_gene: TRBJ2-2

CDR3nt: TGTGCCAGCAGCGCCGGGACAGATGATAGCAATCAGCCCCAGCATTTT
CDR3aa: CASSAGTDDSNQPQHF
d_gene: TRBD1
v_gene: TRBV25-1
abundance: few
j_gene: TRBJ1-5

CDR3nt: TGTGCCAGCAGCTCACCTCCAGGGGATGGGGATAACAATGAGCAGTTCTTC
CDR3aa: CASSSPPGDGDNNEQFF
d_gene: .
v_gene: TRBV7-4
abundance: .
j_gene: TRBJ2-1

CDR3nt: TGTGCCAGCAGCTTGTTATATGTGGCGGCATACGAGCAGTACTTC
CDR3aa: CASSLLYVAAYEQYF
d_gene: .
v_gene: TRBV7-2
abundance: once
j_gene: TRBJ2-7

CDR3nt: TGTGCCAGCAGTGGACAGGGGCTTGGCTACACCTTC
CDR3aa: CASSGQGLGYTF
d_gene: TRBD1
v_gene: TRBV6-8
abundance: .
j_gene: TRBJ1-2

CDR3nt: TGTGCCAGCAAGTCAACCACTGGGGGGGCCTACGAGCAGTACTTC
CDR3aa: CASKSTTGGAYEQYF
d_gene: TRBD2
v_gene: TRBV6-1
abundance: .
j_gene: TRBJ2-7

CDR3nt: TGCAGCGTTGGGGCCGAGGGCGAGCAGTACTTT
CDR3aa: CSVGAEGEQYF
d_gene: .
v_gene: TRBV29-1
abundance: .
j_gene: TRBJ1-6

CDR3nt: TGTGCCAGCAGGACAGGTTCGGTCTACGAGCAGTACTTC
CDR3aa: CASRTGSVYEQYF
d_gene: .
v_gene: TRBV6-1
abundance: .
j_gene: TRBJ2-7

CDR3nt: TGTGCCAGCAGTGTAGAACCCGGGCATCAGCCCCAGCATTTT
CDR3aa: CASSVEPGHQPQHF
d_gene: .
v_gene: TRBV6-6
abundance: .
j_gene: TRBJ1-5

CDR3nt: TGTGCCAGCAGCCCCGACAGGAGAGGGGGCACCGGGGAGCTGTTTTTT
CDR3aa: CASSPDRRGGTGELFF
d_gene: .
v_gene: TRBV7-3
abundance: .
j_gene: TRBJ2-2

CDR3nt: TGTGCCAGCAGCACCGACAGGGGGTTTTACAATGAGCAGTTCTTC
CDR3aa: CASSTDRGFYNEQFF
d_gene: TRBD1
v_gene: TRBV7-2
abundance: .
j_gene: TRBJ2-1

CDR3nt: TGTGCCAGTAGTATTACAGGGGTGTCCTACAATGAGCAGTTCTTC
CDR3aa: CASSITGVSYNEQFF
d_gene: TRBD1
v_gene: TRBV19
abundance: many
j_gene: TRBJ2-1

CDR3nt: TGTGCCAGCACCCCGGGACAGTCCTACAATGAGCAGTTCTTC
CDR3aa: CASTPGQSYNEQFF
d_gene: TRBD1
v_gene: TRBV7-2
abundance: few
j_gene: TRBJ2-1

CDR3nt: TGTGCCAGTAGTACTAAAGCGGGAGCTTCCTACAATGAGCAGTTCTTC
CDR3aa: CASSTKAGASYNEQFF
d_gene: TRBD2
v_gene: TRBV19
abundance: many
j_gene: TRBJ2-1

CDR3nt: TGTGCCAGCAGCTCGAACCGGACACGGCAGCCCCAGCATTTT
CDR3aa: CASSSNRTRQPQHF
d_gene: .
v_gene: TRBV7-9
abundance: many
j_gene: TRBJ1-5

CDR3nt: TGTGCCAGCAGCCTGGGACTAGCGGTTAACGAGCAGTACTTC
CDR3aa: CASSLGLAVNEQYF
d_gene: TRBD2
v_gene: TRBV4-2
abundance: many
j_gene: TRBJ2-7

CDR3nt: TGTGCCAGCAGCTTGCGGGGGCGGGGGAGGGACTGCGAGCAGTTCTTC
CDR3aa: CASSLRGRGRDCEQFF
d_gene: .
v_gene: TRBV5-4
abundance: .
j_gene: TRBJ2-1

CDR3nt: TGTGCCAGCAGTTACTCGGAAGCAGGGTACGAGCAGTACTTC
CDR3aa: CASSYSEAGYEQYF
d_gene: .
v_gene: TRBV6-6
abundance: .
j_gene: TRBJ2-7

CDR3nt: TGTGGCAGCAGCCCGATGGGGACAGGTCACTACGAGCAGTACTTT
CDR3aa: CGSSPMGTGHYEQYF
d_gene: TRBD1
v_gene: TRBV7-2
abundance: .
j_gene: TRBJ1-6

CDR3nt: TGTGCCAGCAGCTTGGGGTTGACAGGGGGCTTGGGAGAGACCCAGTACTTC
CDR3aa: CASSLGLTGGLGETQYF
d_gene: TRBD1
v_gene: TRBV7-4
abundance: .
j_gene: TRBJ2-5

CDR3nt: TGTGCCAGCAGCTTCTACGCAGATACGCAGTATTTT
CDR3aa: CASSFYADTQYF
d_gene: .
v_gene: TRBV7-3
abundance: many
j_gene: TRBJ2-3

CDR3nt: TGTGCCAGCAGTTTATCAGGGGACAGCAATTACTACGAGCAGTACTTC
CDR3aa: CASSLSGDSNYYEQYF
d_gene: TRBD1
v_gene: TRBV27
abundance: .
j_gene: TRBJ2-7

CDR3nt: TGTGCCAGCAGCTCTGCGGGGCTGCGGGAAAAACTGTTTTTT
CDR3aa: CASSSAGLREKLFF
d_gene: .
v_gene: TRBV7-6
abundance: .
j_gene: TRBJ1-4

CDR3nt: TGTGCCAGCAGTTCTCGAGGGGGCGCCTCCTACGAGCAGTACTTC
CDR3aa: CASSSRGGASYEQYF
d_gene: TRBD1
v_gene: TRBV6-6
abundance: .
j_gene: TRBJ2-7

CDR3nt: TGTGCCAGCACCAATTTGGGTAGGACTTTCTTT
CDR3aa: CASTNLGRTFF
d_gene: .
v_gene: TRBV6-4
abundance: many
j_gene: TRBJ1-1

CDR3nt: TGTGCCACCGTCTTTCCCGGGACAGATTCTTACGAGCAGTACTTC
CDR3aa: CATVFPGTDSYEQYF
d_gene: TRBD1
v_gene: TRBV10-3
abundance: few
j_gene: TRBJ2-7

CDR3nt: TGTGCCAGCAGCTTAGGGCCGCGGGCCTACGAGCAGTACTTC
CDR3aa: CASSLGPRAYEQYF
d_gene: .
v_gene: TRBV7-2
abundance: .
j_gene: TRBJ2-7

CDR3nt: TGTGCCAGCAGCTTGCAGCAACTTACCGGGGAGCTGTTTTTT
CDR3aa: CASSLQQLTGELFF
d_gene: .
v_gene: TRBV7-2
abundance: .
j_gene: TRBJ2-2

CDR3nt: TGTGCCAGCAGTTTACTGGGGGCTGGAGAGACCCAGTACTTC
CDR3aa: CASSLLGAGETQYF
d_gene: .
v_gene: TRBV28
abundance: many
j_gene: TRBJ2-5

CDR3nt: TGTGCCAGCAGCCTAGCGGGAGAGTGGAATGAGCAGTTCTTC
CDR3aa: CASSLAGEWNEQFF
d_gene: TRBD2
v_gene: TRBV11-2
abundance: .
j_gene: TRBJ2-1

CDR3nt: TGTGCCAGCAGTTACAACAGGGGTGAGCCCCAGCATTTT
CDR3aa: CASSYNRGEPQHF
d_gene: TRBD1
v_gene: TRBV6-6
abundance: many
j_gene: TRBJ1-5

CDR3nt: TGTACCAGCACTAAGACGGGGAGAAATTCCTACGAGCAGTACTTC
CDR3aa: CTSTKTGRNSYEQYF
d_gene: .
v_gene: TRBV7-9
abundance: .
j_gene: TRBJ2-7

CDR3nt: TGTGCCAGCAGTCCCCGGACAGGCAGCTACGAGCAGTACTTC
CDR3aa: CASSPRTGSYEQYF
d_gene: TRBD1
v_gene: TRBV27
abundance: few
j_gene: TRBJ2-7

CDR3nt: TGTGCCAGCAGCTTGGGGGGTATGTGGTACGAGCAGTACTTC
CDR3aa: CASSLGGMWYEQYF
d_gene: .
v_gene: TRBV7-8
abundance: once
j_gene: TRBJ2-7

CDR3nt: TGTGCCAGCAGCTTAGGTCGGGACAGGGGGCCTAACTATGGCTACACCTTC
CDR3aa: CASSLGRDRGPNYGYTF
d_gene: TRBD1
v_gene: TRBV11-2
abundance: many
j_gene: TRBJ1-2

CDR3nt: TGTGCCAGCAGCTTAGCGCAGAACAGTCTACAAGAGACCCAGTACTTC
CDR3aa: CASSLAQNSLQETQYF
d_gene: .
v_gene: TRBV7-4
abundance: .
j_gene: TRBJ2-5

CDR3nt: TGTGCCACCAGAGCCGGGACTTCCTCCTACAATGAGCAGTTCTTC
CDR3aa: CATRAGTSSYNEQFF
d_gene: .
v_gene: TRBV24-1
abundance: many
j_gene: TRBJ2-1

CDR3nt: TGTGCCAGCACTTGGGGCGGCGCGAGCTCCTACAATGAGCAGTACTTC
CDR3aa: CASTWGGASSYNEQYF
d_gene: .
v_gene: TRBV6-1
abundance: many
j_gene: TRBJ2-7

CDR3nt: TGTGCTAGTGGTTTGCCCACAGAGCCTGGGGAGACCCAGTACTTC
CDR3aa: CASGLPTEPGETQYF
d_gene: .
v_gene: TRBV12-5
abundance: .
j_gene: TRBJ2-5

CDR3nt: TGTGCCAGCAGCAGCCGGGACAGGGGGCCAAACACCGGGGAGCTGTTTTTT
CDR3aa: CASSSRDRGPNTGELFF
d_gene: TRBD1
v_gene: TRBV11-3
abundance: .
j_gene: TRBJ2-2